A selection of T cell receptor beta chains follows, all from one sample in a study of T-cell reconstitution after alpha-beta-depleted transplantation in children. TCRdb re-derived calls from the PCR reads in MiXCR, one entry per CDR3 protein. The sample records nearly 350,000 distinct CDR3 sequences, roughly 15% being singletons. Source: PBMCs, mostly from graft donor cells, taken 360 days after TCRalphabeta/CD19-depleted stem cell transplant. Receptors originate from a male patient aged 2-10 years who had a stem cell transplant for acute lymphoblastic leukemia, so the T cells may come from the graft donor. The CDR3 runs from the conserved cysteine through the conserved F or W. The D gene is left open where the match is weak. Only some rows state a clone size, as once, few, many or a class for expanded clones.

j_call: TRBJ2-3
d_call: TRBD2
clone_size: few
v_call: TRBV9
cdr3_aa: CASSAQREGGDTQYF
cdr3_nt: TGTGCCAGCAGCGCCCAGCGGGAGGGCGGGGATACGCAGTATTTT

j_call: TRBJ2-3
d_call: .
clone_size: few
v_call: TRBV4-3
cdr3_aa: CASSPVTTPADTQYF
cdr3_nt: TGCGCCAGCAGCCCCGTAACGACCCCCGCAGATACGCAGTATTTT

j_call: TRBJ1-6
d_call: .
clone_size: .
v_call: TRBV30
cdr3_aa: CASSRGWNSPLHF
cdr3_nt: TGTGCCTCCTCGAGGGGATGGAATTCACCCCTCCACTTT

j_call: TRBJ2-2
d_call: TRBD2
clone_size: .
v_call: TRBV15
cdr3_aa: CATSATSGTLNTGELFF
cdr3_nt: TGTGCCACCAGCGCGACTAGCGGGACCCTGAACACCGGGGAGCTGTTTTTT

j_call: TRBJ2-7
d_call: .
clone_size: many
v_call: TRBV5-1
cdr3_aa: CASSLEDSPYSEQYF
cdr3_nt: TGCGCCAGCAGCTTGGAGGACAGCCCGTACAGCGAGCAGTACTTC

j_call: TRBJ1-1
d_call: .
clone_size: many
v_call: TRBV6-5
cdr3_aa: CASSYGRPAFF
cdr3_nt: TGTGCCAGCAGTTACGGTCGCCCGGCTTTCTTT

j_call: TRBJ2-2
d_call: TRBD2
clone_size: .
v_call: TRBV9
cdr3_aa: CASSVELAGGTGELFF
cdr3_nt: TGTGCCAGCAGCGTAGAACTAGCGGGAGGTACCGGGGAGCTGTTTTTT

j_call: TRBJ2-3
d_call: .
clone_size: few
v_call: TRBV3-1
cdr3_aa: CASAGRSTDTQYF
cdr3_nt: TGTGCCAGCGCGGGCCGAAGCACAGATACGCAGTATTTT

j_call: TRBJ2-2
d_call: TRBD1
clone_size: many
v_call: TRBV18
cdr3_aa: CASSPRGTGELFF
cdr3_nt: TGCGCCAGCAGTCCCAGGGGGACCGGGGAGCTGTTTTTT

j_call: TRBJ1-1
d_call: .
clone_size: .
v_call: TRBV28
cdr3_aa: CASSLGSIMNTEAFF
cdr3_nt: TGTGCCAGCAGTTTGGGCAGCATAATGAACACTGAAGCTTTCTTT

j_call: TRBJ2-1
d_call: .
clone_size: .
v_call: TRBV4-1
cdr3_aa: CASEAGRRGYNEQFF
cdr3_nt: TGCGCCAGCGAGGCGGGGCGGAGGGGCTACAATGAGCAGTTCTTC

j_call: TRBJ2-4
d_call: TRBD2
clone_size: few
v_call: TRBV13
cdr3_aa: CASSFLAGGGNIQYF
cdr3_nt: TGTGCCAGCAGCTTTCTAGCGGGAGGGGGAAACATTCAGTACTTC

j_call: TRBJ2-7
d_call: .
clone_size: .
v_call: TRBV12-3/TRBV12-4
cdr3_aa: CASSFNPRFYEQYF
cdr3_nt: TGTGCCAGCAGTTTCAATCCACGGTTCTACGAGCAGTACTTC

j_call: TRBJ1-1
d_call: TRBD1
clone_size: many
v_call: TRBV4-1
cdr3_aa: CASSHPQGAPNTEAFF
cdr3_nt: TGCGCCAGCAGCCACCCCCAGGGGGCCCCGAACACTGAAGCTTTCTTT

j_call: TRBJ2-7
d_call: TRBD1
clone_size: .
v_call: TRBV27
cdr3_aa: CATYGTGVGASYEQYF
cdr3_nt: TGTGCCACCTATGGGACAGGGGTGGGTGCATCCTACGAGCAGTACTTC

j_call: TRBJ2-5
d_call: TRBD2
clone_size: many
v_call: TRBV12-3/TRBV12-4
cdr3_aa: CASSLSRAGAGETQYF
cdr3_nt: TGTGCCAGCAGTTTATCCCGAGCGGGAGCTGGGGAGACCCAGTACTTC

j_call: TRBJ2-3
d_call: TRBD2
clone_size: .
v_call: TRBV7-9
cdr3_aa: CASSPPTSGVTDTQYF
cdr3_nt: TGTGCCAGCAGCCCCCCTACTAGCGGGGTCACAGATACGCAGTATTTT

j_call: TRBJ2-1
d_call: TRBD2
clone_size: .
v_call: TRBV5-1
cdr3_aa: CASSGSAGGANEQFF
cdr3_nt: TGCGCCAGCAGCGGGTCAGCGGGAGGGGCCAATGAGCAGTTCTTC

j_call: TRBJ2-7
d_call: TRBD1
clone_size: .
v_call: TRBV28
cdr3_aa: CATEGTVSTDYEQYF
cdr3_nt: TGTGCCACCGAAGGGACAGTCTCCACGGATTACGAGCAGTACTTC

j_call: TRBJ1-4
d_call: .
clone_size: .
v_call: TRBV10-3
cdr3_aa: CAIKGGKDNEKLFF
cdr3_nt: TGTGCCATCAAGGGGGGAAAGGATAATGAAAAACTGTTTTTT

j_call: TRBJ1-1
d_call: .
clone_size: few
v_call: TRBV2
cdr3_aa: CASCQTSRRSEAFF
cdr3_nt: TGTGCCAGTTGCCAGACATCTCGGCGCTCTGAAGCTTTCTTT

j_call: TRBJ2-6
d_call: .
clone_size: .
v_call: TRBV25-1
cdr3_aa: CASSARASGANVLTF
cdr3_nt: TGTGCCAGCAGTGCAAGGGCTAGTGGGGCCAACGTCCTGACTTTC

j_call: TRBJ2-3
d_call: .
clone_size: .
v_call: TRBV24-1
cdr3_aa: CAIERESTDTQYF
cdr3_nt: TGTGCCATCGAACGGGAGAGCACAGATACGCAGTATTTT

j_call: TRBJ2-7
d_call: .
clone_size: .
v_call: TRBV3-1
cdr3_aa: CASSQGLRAYEQYF
cdr3_nt: TGTGCCAGCAGCCAAGGGCTCAGGGCCTACGAGCAGTACTTC

j_call: TRBJ2-3
d_call: .
clone_size: .
v_call: TRBV5-1
cdr3_aa: CASSAGDRTTQYF
cdr3_nt: TGCGCCAGCAGCGCGGGGGACAGGACTACGCAGTATTTT

j_call: TRBJ2-1
d_call: TRBD2
clone_size: many
v_call: TRBV3-1
cdr3_aa: CASSGTSVNEQFF
cdr3_nt: TGTGCCAGCAGCGGGACTAGCGTCAATGAGCAGTTCTTC

j_call: TRBJ2-2
d_call: .
clone_size: few
v_call: TRBV4-2
cdr3_aa: CASSGGLANTGELFF
cdr3_nt: TGTGCCAGCAGCGGGGGGCTAGCGAACACCGGGGAGCTGTTTTTT

j_call: TRBJ2-7
d_call: .
clone_size: .
v_call: TRBV28
cdr3_aa: CASSPGSREQYF
cdr3_nt: TGTGCCAGCAGCCCAGGGAGTCGCGAGCAGTACTTC

j_call: TRBJ2-3
d_call: .
clone_size: few
v_call: TRBV25-1
cdr3_aa: CASSRRGTTDTQYF
cdr3_nt: TGTGCCAGCAGCCGGAGGGGAACCACAGATACGCAGTATTTT

j_call: TRBJ2-3
d_call: TRBD2
clone_size: few
v_call: TRBV29-1
cdr3_aa: CSVGLAGGPPDTQYF
cdr3_nt: TGCAGCGTTGGACTAGCGGGAGGCCCTCCGGATACGCAGTATTTT

j_call: TRBJ2-1
d_call: TRBD2
clone_size: .
v_call: TRBV28
cdr3_aa: CASSFFRREEWGNEQFF
cdr3_nt: TGTGCCAGCAGTTTCTTTCGCCGGGAGGAATGGGGCAATGAGCAGTTCTTC

j_call: TRBJ2-7
d_call: .
clone_size: .
v_call: TRBV12-3/TRBV12-4
cdr3_aa: CASSFGAGVFSYEQYF
cdr3_nt: TGTGCCAGCAGTTTCGGCGCAGGGGTCTTCTCCTACGAGCAGTACTTC

j_call: TRBJ2-1
d_call: .
clone_size: few
v_call: TRBV7-2
cdr3_aa: CASSLTGTLNGNEQFF
cdr3_nt: TGTGCCAGCAGCCTTACCGGGACCCTAAACGGCAATGAGCAGTTCTTC

j_call: TRBJ2-1
d_call: TRBD2
clone_size: many
v_call: TRBV29-1
cdr3_aa: CSVVHTSGRYEQFF
cdr3_nt: TGCAGCGTTGTCCATACTAGCGGGAGGTATGAGCAGTTCTTC

j_call: TRBJ2-4
d_call: .
clone_size: few
v_call: TRBV6-2/TRBV6-3
cdr3_aa: CASSYFTPWDKGRLTKNIQYF
cdr3_nt: TGTGCCAGCAGTTACTTTACCCCGTGGGACAAGGGACGACTAACCAAAAACATTCAGTACTTC

j_call: TRBJ1-2
d_call: TRBD1
clone_size: .
v_call: TRBV29-1
cdr3_aa: CSVDAGGEDYGYTF
cdr3_nt: TGCAGCGTTGATGCAGGGGGCGAAGACTATGGCTACACCTTC

j_call: TRBJ1-2
d_call: .
clone_size: .
v_call: TRBV7-2
cdr3_aa: CASSSRGSGPVF
cdr3_nt: TGTGCCAGCAGCTCTAGGGGGTCTGGGCCAGTCTTC

j_call: TRBJ2-7
d_call: .
clone_size: .
v_call: TRBV27
cdr3_aa: CASSLSRQEMDEQYF
cdr3_nt: TGTGCCAGCAGTTTATCCCGACAGGAGATGGACGAGCAGTACTTC

j_call: TRBJ2-1
d_call: .
clone_size: .
v_call: TRBV29-1
cdr3_aa: CSVEGRTPIVKLF
cdr3_nt: TGCAGCGTTGAGGGAAGGACCCCAATTGTAAAGCTCTTC

j_call: TRBJ2-1
d_call: TRBD2
clone_size: few
v_call: TRBV20-1
cdr3_aa: CSARSRTSGSLNEQFF
cdr3_nt: TGCAGTGCTAGATCTAGGACTAGCGGGAGCTTGAATGAGCAGTTCTTC

j_call: TRBJ1-5
d_call: .
clone_size: .
v_call: TRBV12-3/TRBV12-4
cdr3_aa: CASSDFSNQPQHF
cdr3_nt: TGTGCCAGCAGCGACTTTAGCAATCAGCCCCAGCATTTT

j_call: TRBJ1-1
d_call: .
clone_size: few
v_call: TRBV4-1
cdr3_aa: CASSQETPVYTEAFF
cdr3_nt: TGCGCCAGCAGCCAAGAAACTCCCGTCTACACTGAAGCTTTCTTT

j_call: TRBJ2-1
d_call: TRBD1
clone_size: .
v_call: TRBV7-7
cdr3_aa: CASSSDRANEQFF
cdr3_nt: TGTGCTAGCAGCTCCGACAGGGCCAATGAGCAGTTCTTC

j_call: TRBJ2-3
d_call: TRBD2
clone_size: few
v_call: TRBV6-2/TRBV6-3
cdr3_aa: CASSYSRLAGTDTQYF
cdr3_nt: TGTGCCAGCAGTTACTCGCGTCTAGCGGGGACAGATACGCAGTATTTT

j_call: TRBJ1-2
d_call: TRBD1
clone_size: .
v_call: TRBV4-2
cdr3_aa: CASSHEQGPYYGYTF
cdr3_nt: TGTGCCAGCAGCCATGAACAGGGGCCTTACTATGGCTACACCTTC

j_call: TRBJ2-1
d_call: .
clone_size: .
v_call: TRBV28
cdr3_aa: CASSPWTGWEGSAAPRVVNEQFF
cdr3_nt: TGTGCCAGCAGTCCCTGGACAGGGTGGGAGGGCTCCGCAGCCCCAAGGGTTGTTAATGAGCAGTTCTTC